A selection of T cell receptor beta chains follows, all from one sample in a study of human T cells and chemical hapten exposure. Using its own MiXCR run on the RACE reads, TCRdb lists one record per CDR3 protein. In the table there are more than 45,000 distinct CDR3 sequences, roughly 12% of which are singletons. The sample here was whole blood, taken in connection with sensitization to the hapten diphenylcyclopropenone (DPC). The receptors come from a man aged 25-45 years with alopecia areata. Some clones in this sample may be carry-over from other donors' samples. Each CDR3 is given with its conserved first and last residue. The order of the fields is V gene, J gene, clone size, D gene, CDR3 DNA, CDR3 protein. The D gene is left open where the match is weak. Size is omitted from some rows. Given values are once, few, many or a class for expanded clones.

>TRBV5-8|TRBJ1-2|few|TRBD1
TGTGCCAGCAGGGACAGGAGCGCCTATGGCTACACCTTC
CASRDRSAYGYTF
>TRBV27|TRBJ1-1|.|.
TGTGCCAGCAGTCAGGGAACGGAAGCTTTCTTT
CASSQGTEAFF
>TRBV2|TRBJ1-1|.|.
TGTGCCAGCAGTGAGACAGGTGCCCTGGGAGCTTTCTTT
CASSETGALGAFF
>TRBV19|TRBJ2-7|.|.
TGTGCCAGTAGCGACGGCGTTGGGGTAGCCGAGCAGTACTTC
CASSDGVGVAEQYF
>TRBV11-2|TRBJ2-2|many|.
TGTGCCAGCAGCTTACTACGTACGAACACCGGGGAGCTGTTTTTT
CASSLLRTNTGELFF
>TRBV7-2|TRBJ2-5|many|TRBD1
TGTGCCAGCAGTTACCGGACAGGGGAAGAGACCCAGTACTTC
CASSYRTGEETQYF
>TRBV20-1|TRBJ2-7|many|TRBD1
TGCAGTGCTCATATGACAGGGGGACTGTACGAGCAGTACTTC
CSAHMTGGLYEQYF
>TRBV28|TRBJ2-3|few|TRBD2
TGTGCCAGCAGCCCTACCAGAGGGCTAGCGGGGGGTTGGAGCACAGATACGCAGTATTTT
CASSPTRGLAGGWSTDTQYF
>TRBV10-3|TRBJ2-5|.|.
TGTGCCATCAGTGAGTCGGGGGAGACCCAGTACTTC
CAISESGETQYF
>TRBV5-5|TRBJ1-2|.|TRBD1
TGTGTCAGCAGCTTGGACAGGGCGAATGATCTGAACTATGGCTACACCTTC
CVSSLDRANDLNYGYTF
>TRBV4-1|TRBJ2-7|.|.
TGCGCCAGCAGCCACCCCGGCGTCTACGAGCAGTACTTC
CASSHPGVYEQYF
>TRBV12-3/TRBV12-4|TRBJ2-7|many|.
TGTGCCAGCATCCAGTTAAAAGGCCACTACGAGCAGTACTTC
CASIQLKGHYEQYF
>TRBV12-3/TRBV12-4|TRBJ1-2|.|.
TGTGCCAGCAGCCCGACGGTGAAGTACGGCTACACCTTC
CASSPTVKYGYTF
>TRBV28|TRBJ2-4|many|.
TGTGCCAGCAGTTTAACCCCTAGCTTGCCCAACATTCAGTACTTC
CASSLTPSLPNIQYF
>TRBV9|TRBJ2-1|few|TRBD2
TGTGCCAGCAGCGTAGCACCGCGGGGGGGCAATGAGCAGTTCTTC
CASSVAPRGGNEQFF
>TRBV28|TRBJ2-7|few|.
TGTGCCAGCAGTACCTACGAGCAGTACTTC
CASSTYEQYF
>TRBV27|TRBJ2-5|.|.
TGTGCCAGCATGGACATCCGCCGTGAGACCCAGTACTTC
CASMDIRRETQYF
>TRBV18|TRBJ1-3|many|.
TGTGCCAGCTCACCACCCCGGGGGTATGGAAACACCATATATTTT
CASSPPRGYGNTIYF
>TRBV24-1|TRBJ2-7|.|TRBD1
TGTGCCACCAGTGATGCGGACAGGGGCTCCTACGAGCAGTACTTC
CATSDADRGSYEQYF
>TRBV5-1|TRBJ1-4|.|.
TGCGCCAGCAGCTTGACAGGGAATAATGAAAAACTGTTTTTT
CASSLTGNNEKLFF
>TRBV28|TRBJ1-4|few|.
TGTGCCACCCTTTCTGGAAGGGTCAATAATGAAAAACTGTTTTTT
CATLSGRVNNEKLFF
>TRBV19|TRBJ2-6|.|TRBD1
TGTGCCAGTAGTCCACAGGGGACTGGGGCCAACGTCCTGACTTTC
CASSPQGTGANVLTF
>TRBV20-1|TRBJ1-2|many|.
TGCAGTGCTAGAGACCCAGGGCGCGACTACACCTTC
CSARDPGRDYTF
>TRBV7-9|TRBJ2-1|medium-sized|TRBD2
TGTGCCAGCAGCTTATCGCTAGCGGGGGCCTACAATGAGCAGTTCTTC
CASSLSLAGAYNEQFF
>TRBV12-3/TRBV12-4|TRBJ2-1|few|TRBD1
TGTGCCAGCAGTTTGACAGGGAGCTACAATGAGCAGTTCTTC
CASSLTGSYNEQFF
>TRBV20-1|TRBJ1-6|.|.
TGCAGTGCTAACCAAGGGAACGGTGGATTTTCACCCCTCCACTTT
CSANQGNGGFSPLHF
>TRBV9|TRBJ1-1|.|.
TGTGCCAGCAGCGTGGGGGGCGAAACTGAAGCTTTCTTT
CASSVGGETEAFF